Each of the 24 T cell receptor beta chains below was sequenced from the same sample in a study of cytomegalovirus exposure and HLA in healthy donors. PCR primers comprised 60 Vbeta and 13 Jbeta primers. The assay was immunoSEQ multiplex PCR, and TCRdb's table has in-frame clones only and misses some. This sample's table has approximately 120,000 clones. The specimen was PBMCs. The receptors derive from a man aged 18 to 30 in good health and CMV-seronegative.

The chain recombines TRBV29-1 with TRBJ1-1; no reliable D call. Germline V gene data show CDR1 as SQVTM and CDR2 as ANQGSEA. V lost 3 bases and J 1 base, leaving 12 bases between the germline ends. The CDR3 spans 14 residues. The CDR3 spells CSVEMVARNTEAFF. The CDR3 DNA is TGCAGCGTTGAGATGGTGGCAAGGAACACTGAAGCTTTCTTT.

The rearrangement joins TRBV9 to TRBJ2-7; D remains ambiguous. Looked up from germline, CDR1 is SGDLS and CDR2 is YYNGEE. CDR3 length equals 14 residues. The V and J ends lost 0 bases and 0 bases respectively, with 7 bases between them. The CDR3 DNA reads TGTGCCAGCAGCGTAGCCGATAGCTCCTACGAGCAGTACTTC. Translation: CASSVADSSYEQYF.

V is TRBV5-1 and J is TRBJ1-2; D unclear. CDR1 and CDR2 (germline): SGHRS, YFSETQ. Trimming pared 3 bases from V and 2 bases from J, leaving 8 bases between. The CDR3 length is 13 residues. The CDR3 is CASSSYSNYGYTF. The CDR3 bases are TGCGCCAGCAGCTCCTACTCGAACTATGGCTACACCTTC.

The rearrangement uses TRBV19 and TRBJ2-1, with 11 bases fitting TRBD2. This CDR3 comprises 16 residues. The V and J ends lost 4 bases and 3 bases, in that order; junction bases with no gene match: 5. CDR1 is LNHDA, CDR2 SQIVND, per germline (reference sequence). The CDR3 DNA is TGTGCCAGTAGTAGGACGGGACTAGCGGACTACAATGAGCAGTTCTTC. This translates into CASSRTGLADYNEQFF.

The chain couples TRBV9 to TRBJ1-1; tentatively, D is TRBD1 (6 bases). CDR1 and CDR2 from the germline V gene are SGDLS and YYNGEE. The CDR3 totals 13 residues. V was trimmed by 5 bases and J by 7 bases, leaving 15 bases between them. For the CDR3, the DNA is TGTGCCAGCAGTTTTCAGGGGAGTGGTGAAGCTTTCTTT. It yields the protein CASSFQGSGEAFF.

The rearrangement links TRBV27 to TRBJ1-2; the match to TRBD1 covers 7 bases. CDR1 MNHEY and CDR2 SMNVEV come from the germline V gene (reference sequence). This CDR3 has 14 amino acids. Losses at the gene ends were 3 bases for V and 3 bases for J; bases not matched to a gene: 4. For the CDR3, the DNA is TGTGCCAGCAGTTTCTTAGACAGGGACTATGGCTACACCTTC. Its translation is CASSFLDRDYGYTF.

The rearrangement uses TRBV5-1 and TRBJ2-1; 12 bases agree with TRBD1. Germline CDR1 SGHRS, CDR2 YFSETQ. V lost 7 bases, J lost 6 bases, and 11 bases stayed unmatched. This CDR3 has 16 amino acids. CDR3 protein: CASGVPGTGGSNEQFF. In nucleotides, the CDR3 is TGCGCCAGCGGGGTGCCCGGGACAGGGGGCTCCAATGAGCAGTTCTTC.

The CDR3 DNA reads as TGTGCCAGCAGCGCCCGAGGCGGGACAGAGGTGGGGGAGACCCAGTACTTC. Its protein product is CASSARGGTEVGETQYF. The V gene is TRBV9, the J gene TRBJ2-5; D possibly corresponds to TRBD1 (7 bases). The V end was cut by 3 bases, the J end by 5 bases, with 23 bases between. CDR1 and CDR2 from the germline V gene are SGDLS and YYNGEE. This CDR3 spans 17 amino acids. The full variable domain, its missing parts supplied by reference TRBV9 and TRBJ2-5, is DSGVTQTPKHLITATGQRVTLRCSPRSGDLSVYWYQQSLDQGLQFLIQYYNGEERAKGNILERFSAQQFPDLHSELNLSSLELGDSALYFCASSARGGTEVGETQYFGPGTRLLVL.

The DNA of the CDR3 is TGTGCCAGTAGTATCCGGCGCCCGGGGGGCACAGATACGCAGTATTTT. Amino acid sequence: CASSIRRPGGTDTQYF. The chain has TRBV19 and TRBJ2-3; D possibly corresponds to TRBD2 (6 bases). CDR3 length: 16 amino acids. The V gene's germline CDR1 is LNHDA and CDR2 SQIVND (reference sequence). V was pared by 3 bases and J by 1 base, with 14 bases between.

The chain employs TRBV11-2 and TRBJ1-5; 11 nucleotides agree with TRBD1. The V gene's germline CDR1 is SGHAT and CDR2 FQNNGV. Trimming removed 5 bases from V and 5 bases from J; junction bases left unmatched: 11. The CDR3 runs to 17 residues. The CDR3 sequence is CASSPGTGGGQYQPQHF. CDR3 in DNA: TGTGCCAGCAGCCCCGGGACAGGGGGAGGCCAATATCAGCCCCAGCATTTT.

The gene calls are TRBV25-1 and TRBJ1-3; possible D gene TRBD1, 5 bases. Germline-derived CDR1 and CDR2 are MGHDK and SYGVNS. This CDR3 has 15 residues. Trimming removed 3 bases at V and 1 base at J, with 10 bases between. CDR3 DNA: TGTGCCAGCAGTGATCGGGGGTGGTCTGGAAACACCATATATTTT. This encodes CASSDRGWSGNTIYF.

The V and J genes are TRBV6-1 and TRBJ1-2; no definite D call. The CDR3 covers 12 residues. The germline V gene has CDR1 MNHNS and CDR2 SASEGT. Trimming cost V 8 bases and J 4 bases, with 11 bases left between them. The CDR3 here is CASFTNLYGYTF. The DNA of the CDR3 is TGTGCCAGCTTTACAAACCTCTATGGCTACACCTTC.

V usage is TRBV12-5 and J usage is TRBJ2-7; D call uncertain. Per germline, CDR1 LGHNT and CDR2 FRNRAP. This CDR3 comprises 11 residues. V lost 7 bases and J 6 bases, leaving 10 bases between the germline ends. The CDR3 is CASALYSEQYF. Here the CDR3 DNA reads TGTGCTAGTGCCCTTTACTCCGAGCAGTACTTC.

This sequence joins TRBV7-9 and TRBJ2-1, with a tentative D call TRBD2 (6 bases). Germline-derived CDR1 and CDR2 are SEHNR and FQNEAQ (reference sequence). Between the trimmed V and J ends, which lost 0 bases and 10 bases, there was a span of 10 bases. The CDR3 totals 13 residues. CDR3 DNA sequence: TGTGCCAGCAGCTTAGCGAGGGCGGGGGAGCAGTTCTTC. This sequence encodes CASSLARAGEQFF.

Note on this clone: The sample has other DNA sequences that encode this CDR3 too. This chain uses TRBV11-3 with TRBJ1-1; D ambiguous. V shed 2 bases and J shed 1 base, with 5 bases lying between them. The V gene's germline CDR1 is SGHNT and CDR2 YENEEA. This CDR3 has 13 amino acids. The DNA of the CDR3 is TGTGCCAGCAGCTTACGAGAGAACACTGAAGCTTTCTTT. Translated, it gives CASSLRENTEAFF.

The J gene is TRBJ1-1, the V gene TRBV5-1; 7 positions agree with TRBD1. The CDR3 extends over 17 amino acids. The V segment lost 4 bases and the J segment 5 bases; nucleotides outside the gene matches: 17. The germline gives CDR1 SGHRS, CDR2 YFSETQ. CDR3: CASSHPIPRQGKTEAFF. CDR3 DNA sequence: TGCGCCAGCAGCCACCCAATACCGCGACAGGGAAAAACTGAAGCTTTCTTT.

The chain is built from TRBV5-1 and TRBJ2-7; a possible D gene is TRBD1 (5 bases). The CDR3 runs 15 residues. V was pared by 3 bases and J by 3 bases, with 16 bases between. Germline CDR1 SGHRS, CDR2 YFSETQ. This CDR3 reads CASSSPTTDNYEQYF. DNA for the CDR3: TGCGCCAGCAGCTCCCCGACGACAGACAACTACGAGCAGTACTTC.

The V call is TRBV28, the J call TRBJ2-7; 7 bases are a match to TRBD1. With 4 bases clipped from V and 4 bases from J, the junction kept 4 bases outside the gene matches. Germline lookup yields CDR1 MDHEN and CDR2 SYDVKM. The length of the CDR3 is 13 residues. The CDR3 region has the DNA TGTGCCAGCAGTTCCGGACAGGAATACGAGCAGTACTTC. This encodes CASSSGQEYEQYF.

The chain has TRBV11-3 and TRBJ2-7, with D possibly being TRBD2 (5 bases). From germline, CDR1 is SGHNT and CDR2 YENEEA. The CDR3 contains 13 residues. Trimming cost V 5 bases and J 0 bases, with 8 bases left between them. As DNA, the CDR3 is TGTGCCAGCAGCAGGACTGCCTCCTACGAGCAGTACTTC. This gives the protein CASSRTASYEQYF.

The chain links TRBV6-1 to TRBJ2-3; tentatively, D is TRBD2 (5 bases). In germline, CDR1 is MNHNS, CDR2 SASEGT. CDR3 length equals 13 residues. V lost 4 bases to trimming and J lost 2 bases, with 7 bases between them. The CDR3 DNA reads TGTGCCAGCAGTGTGGACTTCACAGATACGCAGTATTTT. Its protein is CASSVDFTDTQYF.

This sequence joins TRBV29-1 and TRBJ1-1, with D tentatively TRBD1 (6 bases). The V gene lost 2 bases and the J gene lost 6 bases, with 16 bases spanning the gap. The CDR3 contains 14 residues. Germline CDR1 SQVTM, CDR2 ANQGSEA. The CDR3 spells CSVERPRGRPEAFF. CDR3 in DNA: TGCAGCGTTGAACGGCCCAGGGGCAGGCCTGAAGCTTTCTTT.

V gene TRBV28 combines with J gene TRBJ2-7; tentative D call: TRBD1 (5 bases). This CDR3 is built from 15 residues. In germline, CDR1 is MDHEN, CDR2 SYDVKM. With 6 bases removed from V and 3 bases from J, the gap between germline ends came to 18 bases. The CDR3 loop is CASRGRDLDLYEQYF. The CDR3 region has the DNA TGTGCCAGCAGGGGCAGGGATTTGGACCTCTACGAGCAGTACTTC.

The CDR3 region is CASSSQPRQPGRPNEKLFF. The CDR3 nucleotides read TGTGCCAGTAGTTCTCAGCCCCGACAACCAGGGCGCCCGAATGAAAAACTGTTTTTT. The V call is TRBV19, the J call TRBJ1-4; tentatively, D is TRBD1 (5 bases). The CDR3 has 19 amino acids. Deletions cut 5 bases from V and 5 bases from J, with 27 bases between. Germline V gives CDR1 LNHDA, CDR2 SQIVND (reference sequence).

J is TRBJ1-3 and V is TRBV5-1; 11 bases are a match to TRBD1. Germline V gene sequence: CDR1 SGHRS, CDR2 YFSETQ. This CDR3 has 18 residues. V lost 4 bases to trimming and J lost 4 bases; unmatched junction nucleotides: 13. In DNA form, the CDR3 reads TGCGCCAGCAGCCCCCTTTTTCGAGGACAGGGGGCGGGAAACACCATATATTTT. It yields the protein CASSPLFRGQGAGNTIYF.